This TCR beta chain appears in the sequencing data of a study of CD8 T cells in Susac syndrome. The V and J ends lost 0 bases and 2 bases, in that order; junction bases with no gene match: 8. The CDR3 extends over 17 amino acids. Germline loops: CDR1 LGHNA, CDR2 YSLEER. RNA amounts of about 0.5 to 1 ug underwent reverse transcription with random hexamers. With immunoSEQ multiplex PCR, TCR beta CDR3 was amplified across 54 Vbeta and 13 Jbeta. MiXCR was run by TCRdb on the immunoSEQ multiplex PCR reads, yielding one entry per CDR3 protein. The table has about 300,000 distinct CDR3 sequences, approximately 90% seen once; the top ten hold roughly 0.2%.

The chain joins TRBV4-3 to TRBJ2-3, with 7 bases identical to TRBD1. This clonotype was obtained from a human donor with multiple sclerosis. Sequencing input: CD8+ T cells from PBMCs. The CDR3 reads CASSQDEGAVYTDTQYF. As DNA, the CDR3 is TGCGCCAGCAGCCAAGATGAGGGGGCGGTTTACACAGATACGCAGTATTTT.